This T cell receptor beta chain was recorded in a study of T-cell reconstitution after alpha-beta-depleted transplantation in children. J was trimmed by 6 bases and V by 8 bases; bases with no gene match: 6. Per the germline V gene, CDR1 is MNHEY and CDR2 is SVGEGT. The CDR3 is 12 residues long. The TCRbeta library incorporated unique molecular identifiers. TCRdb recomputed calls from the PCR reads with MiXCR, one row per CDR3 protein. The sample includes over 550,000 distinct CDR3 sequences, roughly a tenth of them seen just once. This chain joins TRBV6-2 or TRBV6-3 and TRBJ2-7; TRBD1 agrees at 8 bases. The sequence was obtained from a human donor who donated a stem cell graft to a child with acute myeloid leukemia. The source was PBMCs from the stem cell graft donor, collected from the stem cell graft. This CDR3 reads CASATGGGEQYF. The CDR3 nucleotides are TGTGCCAGCGCAACAGGGGGAGGCGAGCAGTACTTC.